Listed here are 16 T cell receptor beta chains from one sample, sequenced in a study of CD8 T cells in Susac syndrome. RNA totalling roughly 0.45 to 1 ug underwent reverse transcription with random hexamers. One entry per CDR3 protein, called by TCRdb with MiXCR from the immunoSEQ multiplex PCR reads. The table lists about 140,000 distinct CDR3 sequences, roughly 96% of them singletons. Sequenced sample: CD4+ T cells from PBMCs. These receptors originate from a human donor with multiple sclerosis.

The chain uses TRBV12-3 or TRBV12-4 and TRBJ2-5; 7 nucleotides align to TRBD2. The trim removed 6 bases at V and 3 bases at J, leaving 7 bases unmatched. The CDR3 is 14 amino acids. The CDR3 spells CASRPTSAKETQYF. The CDR3 coding sequence is TGTGCCAGCAGGCCCACTAGCGCTAAAGAGACCCAGTACTTC.

The chain couples TRBV9 to TRBJ1-3; no clear D gene. Trimming took 0 bases from V and 4 from J, leaving 14 bases between them. The CDR3 sequence is 16 residues long. Germline assignment: CDR1 SGDLS and CDR2 YYNGEE. The CDR3 DNA sequence: TGTGCCAGCAGCGTAGGGGCGGACCCCTCGGGAAACACCATATATTTT. Translation gives CASSVGADPSGNTIYF.

This sequence joins TRBV12-3 or TRBV12-4 and TRBJ1-5; the match to TRBD1 covers 10 bases. The CDR3 covers 14 residues. V lost 5 bases, J lost 5 bases, and 3 bases stayed unmatched. The CDR3 region has the DNA TGTGCCAGCAGTCGGACAGGGGGAGATCAGCCCCAGCATTTT. Translating gives CASSRTGGDQPQHF.

The CDR3 region has the DNA TGTGCCTGCAGTATCTGGCGGGCTTTGAGCTCCTACAATGAGCAGTTCTTC. Protein sequence: CACSIWRALSSYNEQFF. The chain employs TRBV30 and TRBJ2-1; tentative D call: TRBD2 (5 bases). CDR1 and CDR2 (germline): GTSNPN, SVGIG (reference sequence). Trimming removed 6 bases from V and 0 bases from J, with 21 bases in between. This CDR3 is built from 17 residues.

The chain couples TRBV19 to TRBJ1-2, with a weak D call TRBD1 (6 bases). The V and J ends lost 7 bases and 8 bases respectively, with 11 bases between them. The CDR3 sequence is 11 residues long. In germline, CDR1 is LNHDA, CDR2 SQIVND (reference sequence). CDR3: CASTKQGGYTF. CDR3 nucleotide sequence: TGTGCCAGTACCAAGCAGGGGGGCTACACCTTC.

The J gene is TRBJ1-1, the V gene TRBV27; TRBD1 aligns across 10 bases. CDR3 length equals 14 residues. Losses at the gene ends were 6 bases for V and 5 bases for J; bases not matched to a gene: 6. Germline values: CDR1 MNHEY, CDR2 SMNVEV (reference sequence). The CDR3 region has the DNA TGTGCCAGCAGCGTGTTGGGACAGGGGACTGAAGCTTTCTTT. Amino acids: CASSVLGQGTEAFF.

The chain joins TRBV28 to TRBJ2-3, with no clear D. Germline V lookup: CDR1 MDHEN, CDR2 SYDVKM. The CDR3 covers 15 residues. The germline V and J ends were trimmed by 4 bases and 7 bases, with 18 bases remaining between them. Here the CDR3 reads CASSSRTPSQNTQYF. CDR3 coding DNA: TGTGCCAGCAGTTCCCGGACGCCCTCACAGAATACGCAGTATTTT.

The V and J genes are TRBV20-1 and TRBJ2-3, with 11 bases that match TRBD2. Germline V gene data show CDR1 as DFQATT and CDR2 as SNEGSKA (reference sequence). The CDR3 runs 16 residues. V gave up 3 bases and J gave up 8 bases; unmatched junction bases: 13. The CDR3 protein is CSASNPTSGSYGTQYF. CDR3 sequence (DNA): TGCAGTGCTAGCAACCCAACTAGCGGGAGTTACGGTACGCAGTATTTT.

The chain recombines TRBV7-8 with TRBJ1-1; weak D call: TRBD1 (6 bases). Germline V gene lookup returns CDR1 SGHVS and CDR2 FQNEAQ. This CDR3 is built from 15 residues. V was clipped by 1 base and J by 5 bases, with 14 bases between them. Here the CDR3 DNA reads TGTGCCAGCAGCTTAGTCAGGGGAAGGGAAACTGAAGCTTTCTTT. Translating gives CASSLVRGRETEAFF.

V usage is TRBV3-1 and J usage is TRBJ1-6; TRBD1 matches at 12 bases. The CDR3 runs 15 residues. V gave up 7 bases and J gave up 10 bases; unmatched junction bases: 8. CDR1 LGHDT and CDR2 YNNKEL come from the germline V gene (reference sequence). CDR3 residues: CASTRDRGPASPLHF. The CDR3 region has the DNA TGTGCCAGCACCCGGGACAGGGGGCCTGCATCACCCCTCCACTTT.

The chain joins TRBV7-9 to TRBJ2-7; the D gene is possibly TRBD1 (6 bases). The germline CDR1 and CDR2 sequences are SEHNR and FQNEAQ (reference sequence). V was clipped by 6 bases and J by 6 bases, with 15 bases between them. The CDR3 has 13 residues. The CDR3 DNA follows: TGTGCCAGCAGAGAGGACAGCCTCTCCGAGCAGTACTTC. Translating it yields CASREDSLSEQYF. Based on the CDR3 plus reference TRBV7-9 and TRBJ2-7, the full variable domain is DTGVSQNPRHKITKRGQNVTFRCDPISEHNRLYWYRQTLGQGPEFLTYFQNEAQLEKSRLLSDRFSAERPKGSFSTLEIQRTEQGDSAMYLCASREDSLSEQYFGPGTRLTVT.

The chain carries TRBV29-1 and TRBJ2-5, with TRBD2 matching 16 bases. V shed 6 bases, J shed 3 bases, and the junction held 13 bases outside the gene matches. Germline V gene sequence: CDR1 SQVTM, CDR2 ANQGSEA. The CDR3 totals 18 residues. The CDR3 region is CSVDSGTSGRVAKETQYF. CDR3 coding DNA: TGCAGCGTAGATTCCGGGACTAGCGGGAGGGTTGCTAAAGAGACCCAGTACTTC. The full variable domain, rest sourced from reference TRBV29-1 and TRBJ2-5, is SAVISQKPSRDICQRGTSLTIQCQVDSQVTMMFWYRQQPGQSLTLIATANQGSEATYESGFVIDKFPISRPNLTFSTLTVSNMSPEDSSIYLCSVDSGTSGRVAKETQYFGPGTRLLVL.

This chain joins TRBV15 and TRBJ1-4; weak D call: TRBD1 (6 bases). Between the trimmed V and J ends, which lost 6 bases and 3 bases, there was a span of 17 bases. Germline V CDR1 and CDR2: LNHNV, YYDKDF (reference sequence). This CDR3 comprises 16 residues. In DNA form, the CDR3 reads TGTGCCACCAGAACTGGGGGCTTGGGGGCTAATGAAAAACTGTTTTTT. This sequence encodes CATRTGGLGANEKLFF.

This clonotype appeared a single time. This chain joins TRBV19 and TRBJ2-7; D unclear. The CDR3 is made up of 15 amino acids. Per germline, CDR1 LNHDA and CDR2 SQIVND (reference sequence). Trimming removed 3 bases from V and 0 bases from J, with 12 bases in between. The CDR3 loop is CASSISLDGSYEQYF. The CDR3 DNA reads as TGTGCCAGTAGTATTTCCCTTGACGGCTCCTACGAGCAGTACTTC.

V usage is TRBV27 and J usage is TRBJ1-1; no reliable D call. Trimming left V 0 bases short and J 4 bases short, with 15 bases between. CDR3 length equals 16 residues. Germline lookup yields CDR1 MNHEY and CDR2 SMNVEV (reference sequence). Written as DNA, the CDR3 is TGTGCCAGCAGTTTATCGGTTGACACAAGTGGCACTGAAGCTTTCTTT. Residues: CASSLSVDTSGTEAFF.

The chain links TRBV3-1 to TRBJ2-1; D unresolved. The CDR3 has 15 residues. CDR1 LGHDT and CDR2 YNNKEL come from the germline V gene (reference sequence). Trimming took off 0 bases at V and 1 base at J, with 7 bases between the two ends. The CDR3, as DNA: TGTGCCAGCAGCCAAGAGGGGTTTTCCTACAATGAGCAGTTCTTC. Its protein product is CASSQEGFSYNEQFF.